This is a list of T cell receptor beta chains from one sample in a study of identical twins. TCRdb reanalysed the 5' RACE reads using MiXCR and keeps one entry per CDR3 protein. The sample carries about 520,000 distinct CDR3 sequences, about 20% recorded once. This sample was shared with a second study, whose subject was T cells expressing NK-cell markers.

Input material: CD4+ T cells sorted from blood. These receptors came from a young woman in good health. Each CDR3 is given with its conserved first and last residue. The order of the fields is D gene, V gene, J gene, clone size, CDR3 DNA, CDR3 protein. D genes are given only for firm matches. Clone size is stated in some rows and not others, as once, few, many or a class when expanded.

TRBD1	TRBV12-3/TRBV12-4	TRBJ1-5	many	TGTGCCAGCACCGGGACAGGGGGCGGATTTGGCAATCAGCCCCAGCATTTT	CASTGTGGGFGNQPQHF
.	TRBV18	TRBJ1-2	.	TGTGCCAGCTCACCCCCCGGGACATGGGGCTACACCTTC	CASSPPGTWGYTF
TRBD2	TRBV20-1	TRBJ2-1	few	TGCAGTGCTAAACTAGCGGGGGATTTCAATGAGCAGTTCTTC	CSAKLAGDFNEQFF
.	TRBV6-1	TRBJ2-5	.	TGTGCCACCCGACAGGTACTCCAAGAGACCCAGTACTTC	CATRQVLQETQYF
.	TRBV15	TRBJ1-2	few	TGTGCCACCAGCAGAGGAAAACAGGGTTTTGGCGGCTACACCTTC	CATSRGKQGFGGYTF
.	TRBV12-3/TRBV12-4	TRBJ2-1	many	TGTGCCAGCAGTGCCCCCAGGGGCTCCTACAATGAGCAGTTCTTC	CASSAPRGSYNEQFF
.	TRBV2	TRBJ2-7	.	TGTGCCAGCAGCGAATACCTATACGAGCAGTACTTC	CASSEYLYEQYF
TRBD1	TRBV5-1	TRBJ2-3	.	TGCGCCAGCAGCATTAGGACAGGGAGCACAGATACGCAGTATTTT	CASSIRTGSTDTQYF
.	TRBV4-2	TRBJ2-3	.	TGTGCCAGCAGCCTAAGTTGGGTAGACAGCACAGATACGCAGTATTTT	CASSLSWVDSTDTQYF
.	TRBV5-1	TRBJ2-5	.	TGCGCCAGCAGCTTGGGTACAGGGGAGGGCGAGACCCAGTACTTC	CASSLGTGEGETQYF
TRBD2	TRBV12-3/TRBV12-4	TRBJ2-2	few	TGTGCCAGCAGTGAACTAGCGGGGGGGCCCGGCGGGGAGCTGTTTTTT	CASSELAGGPGGELFF
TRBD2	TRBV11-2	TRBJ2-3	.	TGTGCCAGCAGCCATTGGACTAGCGGGAGGGCAACCGATACGCAGTATTTT	CASSHWTSGRATDTQYF
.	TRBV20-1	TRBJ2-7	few	TGCAGTGCTAGAGGGGCGGGCAGGCGGAACGAGCAGTACTTC	CSARGAGRRNEQYF
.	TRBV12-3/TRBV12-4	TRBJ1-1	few	TGTGCCAGCAGCCAGACCTTGATAAACACTGAAGCTTTCTTT	CASSQTLINTEAFF
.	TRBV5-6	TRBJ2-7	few	TGTGCCAGCAGCTCGCTCGGGGACGGAGGTACCTACGAGCAGTACTTC	CASSSLGDGGTYEQYF
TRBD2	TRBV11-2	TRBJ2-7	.	TGTGCCAGCAGCTTAACGGGGGGACCTTCCCGGGTGCAGTACTTC	CASSLTGGPSRVQYF
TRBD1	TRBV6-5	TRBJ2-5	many	TGTGCCAGCAGTTACGGGACAGGGGGAGAGGGGGAGACCCAGTACTTC	CASSYGTGGEGETQYF
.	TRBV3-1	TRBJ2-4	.	TGTGCCAGCAGTCCCCCGGGATTAGCCGAAAACATTCAGTACTTC	CASSPPGLAENIQYF
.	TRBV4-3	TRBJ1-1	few	TGCGCCAGCAGCCAAGTGGAGTCGAACACTGAAGCTTTCTTT	CASSQVESNTEAFF
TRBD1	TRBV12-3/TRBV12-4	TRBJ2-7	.	TGTGCCAGCAGACCCACAGGGGGTTACGAGCAGTACTTC	CASRPTGGYEQYF
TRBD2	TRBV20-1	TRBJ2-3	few	TGCAGTGCTAGCGGACTAGCGGGAGGACCTAGCACAGATACGCAGTATTTT	CSASGLAGGPSTDTQYF
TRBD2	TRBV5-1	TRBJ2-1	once	TGCGCCAGCAGCTTGGCCGGGAGGGGTTCAACCTACAATGAGCAGTTCTTC	CASSLAGRGSTYNEQFF
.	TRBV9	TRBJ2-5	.	TGTGCCAGCAGCGTGGCCGCGGGACATTGGGAGACCCAGTACTTC	CASSVAAGHWETQYF
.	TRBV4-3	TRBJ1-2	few	TGCGCCAGCAGCCAAGACTGGCGGAGAGCTAACTATGGCTACACCTTC	CASSQDWRRANYGYTF
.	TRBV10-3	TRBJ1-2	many	TGTGCCATCAGCGACGCCAGGGTGAGCTACACCTTC	CAISDARVSYTF
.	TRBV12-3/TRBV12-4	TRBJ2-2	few	TGTGCCAGCAGTTTCATGAACACCGGGGAGCTGTTTTTT	CASSFMNTGELFF
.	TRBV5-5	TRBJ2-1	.	TGTGCCAGCAGCTTGAGGGGGGGCAGGGATGAGCAGTTCTTC	CASSLRGGRDEQFF
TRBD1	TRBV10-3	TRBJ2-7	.	TGTGCCGCCGGGACAGGGGGGCACGAGCAGTACTTC	CAAGTGGHEQYF
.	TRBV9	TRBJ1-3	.	TGTGCCAGCAGCGTGGCAGACCAGGGAAACACCATATATTTT	CASSVADQGNTIYF
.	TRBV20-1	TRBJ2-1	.	TGCAGTGCTAAGAAGGCACTAGTCAATGAGCAGTTCTTC	CSAKKALVNEQFF
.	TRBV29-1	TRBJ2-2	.	TGCAGCGTTGTTAGGCAGGGTACCACCGGGGAGCTGTTTTTT	CSVVRQGTTGELFF